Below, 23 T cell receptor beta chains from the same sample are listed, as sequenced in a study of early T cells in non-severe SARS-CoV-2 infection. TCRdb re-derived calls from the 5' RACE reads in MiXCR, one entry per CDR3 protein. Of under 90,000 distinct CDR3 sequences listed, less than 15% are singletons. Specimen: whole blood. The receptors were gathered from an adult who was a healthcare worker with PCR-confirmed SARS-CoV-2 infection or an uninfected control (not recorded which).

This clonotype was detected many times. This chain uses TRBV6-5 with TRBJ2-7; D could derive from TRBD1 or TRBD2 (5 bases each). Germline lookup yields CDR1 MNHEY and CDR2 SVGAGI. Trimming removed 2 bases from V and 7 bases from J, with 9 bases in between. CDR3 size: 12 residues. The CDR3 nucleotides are TGTGCCAGCAGTTACCCGGGGCCGGAGCAGTACTTC. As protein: CASSYPGPEQYF.

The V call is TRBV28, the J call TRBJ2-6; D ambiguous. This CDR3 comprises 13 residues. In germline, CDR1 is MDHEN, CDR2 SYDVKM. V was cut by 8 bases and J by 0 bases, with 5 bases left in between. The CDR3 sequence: CASWNSGANVLTF. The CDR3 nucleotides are TGTGCCAGCTGGAACTCTGGGGCCAACGTCCTGACTTTC.

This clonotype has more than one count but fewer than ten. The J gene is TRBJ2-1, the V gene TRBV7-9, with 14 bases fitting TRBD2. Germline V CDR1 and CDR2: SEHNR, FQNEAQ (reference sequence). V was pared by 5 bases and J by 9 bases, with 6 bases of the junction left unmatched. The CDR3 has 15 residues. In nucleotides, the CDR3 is TGTGCCAGCAGCAGACTAGCGGGGGGGCCAGGTGAGCAGTTCTTC. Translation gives CASSRLAGGPGEQFF. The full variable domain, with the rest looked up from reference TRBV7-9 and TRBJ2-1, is DTGVSQNPRHKITKRGQNVTFRCDPISEHNRLYWYRQTLGQGPEFLTYFQNEAQLEKSRLLSDRFSAERPKGSFSTLEIQRTEQGDSAMYLCASSRLAGGPGEQFFGPGTRLTVL.

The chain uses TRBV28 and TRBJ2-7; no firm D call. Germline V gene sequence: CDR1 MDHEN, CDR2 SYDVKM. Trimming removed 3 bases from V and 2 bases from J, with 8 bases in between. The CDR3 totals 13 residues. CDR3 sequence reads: CASSLSVTYEQYF. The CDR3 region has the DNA TGTGCCAGCAGTTTGTCAGTTACCTACGAGCAGTACTTC.

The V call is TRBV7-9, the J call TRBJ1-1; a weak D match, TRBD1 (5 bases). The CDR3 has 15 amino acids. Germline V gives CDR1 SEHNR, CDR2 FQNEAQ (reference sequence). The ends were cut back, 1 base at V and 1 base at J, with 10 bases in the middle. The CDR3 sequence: CASSLERGPNTEAFF. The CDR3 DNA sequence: TGTGCCAGCAGCTTAGAGAGGGGCCCGAACACTGAAGCTTTCTTT.

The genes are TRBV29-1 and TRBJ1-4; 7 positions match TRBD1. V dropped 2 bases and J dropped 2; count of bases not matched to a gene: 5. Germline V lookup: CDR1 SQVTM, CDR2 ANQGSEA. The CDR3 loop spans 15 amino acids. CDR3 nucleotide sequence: TGCAGCGTTGAAATCAGGGGGTTCACTAATGAAAAACTGTTTTTT. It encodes CSVEIRGFTNEKLFF.

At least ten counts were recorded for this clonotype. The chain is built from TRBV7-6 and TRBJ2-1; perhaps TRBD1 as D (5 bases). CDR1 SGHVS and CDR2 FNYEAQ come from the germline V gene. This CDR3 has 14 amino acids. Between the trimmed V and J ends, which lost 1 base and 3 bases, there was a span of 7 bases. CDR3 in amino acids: CASSLVQGYNEQFF. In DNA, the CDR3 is TGTGCCAGCAGCTTAGTCCAGGGCTACAATGAGCAGTTCTTC. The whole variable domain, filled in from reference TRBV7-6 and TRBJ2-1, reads GAGVSQSPRYKVTKRGQDVALRCDPISGHVSLYWYRQALGQGPEFLTYFNYEAQQDKSGLPNDRFSAERPEGSISTLTIQRTEQRDSAMYRCASSLVQGYNEQFFGPGTRLTVL.

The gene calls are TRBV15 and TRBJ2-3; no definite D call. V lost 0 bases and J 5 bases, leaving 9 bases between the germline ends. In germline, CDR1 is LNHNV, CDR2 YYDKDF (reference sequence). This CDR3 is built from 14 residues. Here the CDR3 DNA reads TGTGCCACCAGCAGAGAGTTAGATGGAGATACGCAGTATTTT. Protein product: CATSRELDGDTQYF.

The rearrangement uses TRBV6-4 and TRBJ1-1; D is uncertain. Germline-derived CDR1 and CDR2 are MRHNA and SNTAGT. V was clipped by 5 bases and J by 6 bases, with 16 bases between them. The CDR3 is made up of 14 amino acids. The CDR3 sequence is CASSSDLRAAEAFF. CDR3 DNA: TGTGCCAGCAGTAGTGATCTAAGGGCAGCTGAAGCTTTCTTT.

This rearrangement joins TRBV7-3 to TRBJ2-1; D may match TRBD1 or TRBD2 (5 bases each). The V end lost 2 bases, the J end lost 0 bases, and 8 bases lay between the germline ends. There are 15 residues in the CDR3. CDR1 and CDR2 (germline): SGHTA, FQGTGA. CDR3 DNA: TGTGCCAGCAGCTTATGGGGGAGCTCCTACAATGAGCAGTTCTTC. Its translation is CASSLWGSSYNEQFF.

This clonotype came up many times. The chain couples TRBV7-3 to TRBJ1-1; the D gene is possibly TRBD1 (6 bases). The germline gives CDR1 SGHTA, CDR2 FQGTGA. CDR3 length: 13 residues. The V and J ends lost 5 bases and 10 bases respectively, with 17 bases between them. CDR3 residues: CASSQEGGRVAFF. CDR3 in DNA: TGTGCCAGCAGCCAGGAGGGGGGCAGAGTAGCTTTCTTT. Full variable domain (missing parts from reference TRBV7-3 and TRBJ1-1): GAGVSQTPSNKVTEKGKYVELRCDPISGHTALYWYRQSLGQGPEFLIYFQGTGAADDSGLPNDRFFAVRPEGSVSTLKIQRTERGDSAVYLCASSQEGGRVAFFGQGTRLTVV.

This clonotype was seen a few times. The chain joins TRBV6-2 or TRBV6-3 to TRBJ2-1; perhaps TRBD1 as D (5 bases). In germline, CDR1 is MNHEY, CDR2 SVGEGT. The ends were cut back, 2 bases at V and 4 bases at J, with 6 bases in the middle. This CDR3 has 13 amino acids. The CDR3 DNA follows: TGTGCCAGCAGTTACGACAGTTACAATGAGCAGTTCTTC. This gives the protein CASSYDSYNEQFF.

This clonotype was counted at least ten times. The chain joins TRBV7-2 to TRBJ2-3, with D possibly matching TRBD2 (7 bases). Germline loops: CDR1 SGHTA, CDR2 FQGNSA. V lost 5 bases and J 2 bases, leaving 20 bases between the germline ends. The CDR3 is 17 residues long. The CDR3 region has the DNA TGTGCCAGCAGCCGGAGGGGGGGAAGCGGATACACAGATACGCAGTATTTT. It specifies CASSRRGGSGYTDTQYF.

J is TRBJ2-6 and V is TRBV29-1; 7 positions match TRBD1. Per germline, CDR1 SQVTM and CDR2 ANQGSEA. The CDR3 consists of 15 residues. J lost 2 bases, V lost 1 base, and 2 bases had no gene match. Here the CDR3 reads CSVEGGGAGANVLTF. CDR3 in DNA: TGCAGCGTTGAAGGAGGGGGCGCTGGGGCCAACGTCCTGACTTTC.

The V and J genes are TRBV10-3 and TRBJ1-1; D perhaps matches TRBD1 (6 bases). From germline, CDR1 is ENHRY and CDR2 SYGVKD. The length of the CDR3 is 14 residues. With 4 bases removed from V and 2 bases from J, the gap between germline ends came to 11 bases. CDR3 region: CAISVDSVNTEAFF. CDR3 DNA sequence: TGTGCCATCAGTGTGGACAGCGTAAACACTGAAGCTTTCTTT.

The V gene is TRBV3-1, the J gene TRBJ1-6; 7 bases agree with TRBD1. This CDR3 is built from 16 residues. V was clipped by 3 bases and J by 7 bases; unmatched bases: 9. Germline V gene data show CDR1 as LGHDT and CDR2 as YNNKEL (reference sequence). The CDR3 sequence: CASSQFGRGGNSPLHF. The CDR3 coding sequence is TGTGCCAGCAGCCAGTTTGGCAGGGGGGGAAATTCACCCCTCCACTTT.

CDR3 sequence (DNA): TGTGCCAGCAGCCACCGCGGGACAGATCCTACCGGGGAGCTGTTTTTT. Translation gives CASSHRGTDPTGELFF. The V and J genes are TRBV3-1 and TRBJ2-2, with D possibly being TRBD1 (7 bases). Germline CDR1 LGHDT, CDR2 YNNKEL (reference sequence). CDR3 length: 16 residues. Trimming removed 3 bases from V and 5 bases from J, with 16 bases in between.

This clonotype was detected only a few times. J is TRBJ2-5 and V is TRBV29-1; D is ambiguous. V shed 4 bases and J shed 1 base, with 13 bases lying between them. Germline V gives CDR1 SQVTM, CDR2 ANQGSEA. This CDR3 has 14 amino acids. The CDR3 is CSVAQGTGQETQYF. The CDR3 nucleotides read TGCAGCGTTGCCCAAGGAACCGGCCAAGAGACCCAGTACTTC.

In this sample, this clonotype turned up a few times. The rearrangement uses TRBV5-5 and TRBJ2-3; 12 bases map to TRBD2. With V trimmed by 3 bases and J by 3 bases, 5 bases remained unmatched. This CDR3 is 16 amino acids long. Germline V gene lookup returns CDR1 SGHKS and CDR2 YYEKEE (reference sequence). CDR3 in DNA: TGTGCCAGCAGCTCCGGACTAGCGGGGAGGACAGATACGCAGTATTTT. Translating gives CASSSGLAGRTDTQYF. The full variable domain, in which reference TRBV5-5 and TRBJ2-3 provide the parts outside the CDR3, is DAGVTQSPTHLIKTRGQQVTLRCSPISGHKSVSWYQQVLGQGPQFIFQYYEKEERGRGNFPDRFSARQFPNYSSELNVNALLLGDSALYLCASSSGLAGRTDTQYFGPGTRLTVL.

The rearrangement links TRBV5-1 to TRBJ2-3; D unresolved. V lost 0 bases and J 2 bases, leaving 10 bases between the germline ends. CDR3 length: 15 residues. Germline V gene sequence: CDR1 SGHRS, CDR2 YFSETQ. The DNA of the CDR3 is TGCGCCAGCAGCTTGGCCAGCACCTTCACAGATACGCAGTATTTT. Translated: CASSLASTFTDTQYF.

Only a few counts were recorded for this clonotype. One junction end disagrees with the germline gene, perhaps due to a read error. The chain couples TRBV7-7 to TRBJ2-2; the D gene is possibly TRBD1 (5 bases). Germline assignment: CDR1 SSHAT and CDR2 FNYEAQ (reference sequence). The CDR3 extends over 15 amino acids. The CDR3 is CASSLRGPNTGELFF. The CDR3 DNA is TGTGCTAGCAGCTTAAGGGGCCCGAACACCGGGGAGCTGTTTTTT.

The CDR3 spells CASSADSGGTTDTQYF. The CDR3 DNA sequence: TGTGCCAGCAGTGCGGATAGCGGGGGGACTACAGATACGCAGTATTTT. This chain uses TRBV2 with TRBJ2-3, with 10 bases identical to TRBD2. The germline V gene has CDR1 SNHLY and CDR2 FYNNEI. J lost 3 bases, V lost 4 bases, and 7 bases had no gene match. The CDR3 spans 16 residues.

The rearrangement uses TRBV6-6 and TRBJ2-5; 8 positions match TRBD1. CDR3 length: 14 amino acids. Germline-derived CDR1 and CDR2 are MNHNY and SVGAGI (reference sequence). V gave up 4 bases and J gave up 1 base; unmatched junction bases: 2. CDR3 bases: TGTGCCAGCAGTTTTACAGGGGGCCAAGAGACCCAGTACTTC. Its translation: CASSFTGGQETQYF.